One sample yielded the 8 T cell receptor beta chains listed below, sequenced in a study of blood T cell repertoires in COVID-19 (dated by TCRdb to 2018 to 2020). Library creation used the immunoSEQ multiplex PCR assay. TCRdb re-hosts the immuneACCESS table, in-frame sequences only. Its copies lack some clones; in the studies checked, an unresolved V gene accounts for under half of them, and the cause for the rest is not known. Counted in this sample were some 120,000 clones; over 55% of them appeared once. The top ten constitute 2.2% of the sample. Sequenced: peripheral blood. The receptors were sampled from a woman in her sixties or seventies with acute or convalescent COVID-19.

The CDR3 reads CASSGTVNSYEQYF. CDR3 in DNA: TGTGCCAGTAGTGGGACAGTAAATTCCTACGAGCAGTACTTC. The chain employs TRBV19 and TRBJ2-7, with 7 bases matching TRBD1. The junction had 5 bases not matched to a gene; V was cut back by 5 bases and J by 1 base. Germline values: CDR1 LNHDA, CDR2 SQIVND (reference sequence). CDR3 length: 14 amino acids.

The chain carries TRBV7-3 and TRBJ2-1; D is perhaps TRBD1 (6 bases). The length of the CDR3 is 15 residues. Germline lookup yields CDR1 SGHTA and CDR2 FQGTGA. The germline V and J ends were trimmed by 5 bases and 7 bases, with 18 bases remaining between them. The CDR3 bases are TGTGCCAGCAGCGCCCAGGGGAGTCTAAGTAATGAGCAGTTCTTC. Protein product: CASSAQGSLSNEQFF. Supplemented by reference TRBV7-3 and TRBJ2-1, the full variable domain reads GAGVSQTPSNKVTEKGKYVELRCDPISGHTALYWYRQSLGQGPEFLIYFQGTGAADDSGLPNDRFFAVRPEGSVSTLKIQRTERGDSAVYLCASSAQGSLSNEQFFGPGTRLTVL.

In its sample, this clone was seen a few times. The V and J genes are TRBV12-5 and TRBJ2-2, with 9 bases lining up with TRBD2. With V trimmed by 7 bases and J by 2 bases, 2 bases remained unmatched. CDR1 is LGHNT and CDR2 is FRNRAP in the germline V gene. The CDR3 length is 14 residues. This chain's CDR3 is CASALAGNTGELFF. In DNA form, the CDR3 reads TGTGCTAGTGCGCTAGCGGGAAACACCGGGGAGCTGTTTTTT.

This clone showed up just a few times. The chain has TRBV19 and TRBJ1-5, with TRBD1 matching 10 bases. J lost 5 bases, V lost 3 bases, and 10 bases had no gene match. This CDR3 has 17 amino acids. Germline V CDR1 and CDR2: LNHDA, SQIVND (reference sequence). The CDR3 DNA follows: TGTGCCAGTAGTATTTATGGGCGCGGGACAGGGGATCAGCCCCAGCATTTT. Its translation is CASSIYGRGTGDQPQHF.

In its sample, this clone was seen once. The chain links TRBV5-3 to TRBJ2-1; weak D call: TRBD1 (6 bases). TRBV5-3 is annotated as an ORF whose role is uncertain. The V gene lost 1 base and the J gene lost 5 bases, with 19 bases spanning the gap. The CDR3 is made up of 17 amino acids. The CDR3 DNA reads TGTGCCAGAAGCTTGTCCGTTGGACAGTTGGTCCACAATGAGCAGTTCTTC. Translated: CARSLSVGQLVHNEQFF.

The chain is built from TRBV6-5 and TRBJ1-4; tentatively, D is TRBD1 (6 bases). Looked up from germline, CDR1 is MNHEY and CDR2 is SVGAGI. V was cut by 6 bases and J by 8 bases, with 16 bases left in between. The CDR3 extends over 14 amino acids. CDR3 coding DNA: TGTGCCAGCAGGAGGTCGGGGGGCGAGGAAAAACTGTTTTTT. Translation gives CASRRSGGEEKLFF.

This clone was counted between two and nine times. The V gene is TRBV5-1, the J gene TRBJ2-5; D may be TRBD1 (5 bases). The germline gives CDR1 SGHRS, CDR2 YFSETQ. CDR3 length equals 15 residues. V lost 2 bases and J 1 base, leaving 12 bases between the germline ends. Here the CDR3 reads CASSFAGIVQETQYF. The CDR3 DNA follows: TGCGCCAGCAGCTTTGCAGGGATCGTCCAAGAGACCCAGTACTTC.

The chain recombines TRBV7-3 with TRBJ2-1, with 7 bases matching TRBD2. CDR3 length: 17 residues. The trim removed 2 bases at V and 3 bases at J, leaving 10 bases unmatched. Germline CDR1 SGHTA, CDR2 FQGTGA. The CDR3 here is CASSLGFPGGSYNEQFF. In nucleotides, the CDR3 is TGTGCCAGCAGCTTAGGGTTCCCTGGCGGGAGCTACAATGAGCAGTTCTTC.